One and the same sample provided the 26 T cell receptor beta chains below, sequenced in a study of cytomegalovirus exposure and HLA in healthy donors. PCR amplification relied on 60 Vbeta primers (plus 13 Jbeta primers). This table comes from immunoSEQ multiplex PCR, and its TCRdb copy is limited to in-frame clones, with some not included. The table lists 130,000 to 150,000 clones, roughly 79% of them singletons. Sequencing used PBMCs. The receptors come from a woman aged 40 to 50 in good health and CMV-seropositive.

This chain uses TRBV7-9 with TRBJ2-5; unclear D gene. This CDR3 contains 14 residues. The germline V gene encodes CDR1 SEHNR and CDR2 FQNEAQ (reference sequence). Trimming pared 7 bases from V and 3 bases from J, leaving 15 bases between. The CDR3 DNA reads TGTGCCAGCAAAGTCACCGGCGCGGAAGAGACCCAGTACTTC. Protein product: CASKVTGAEETQYF.

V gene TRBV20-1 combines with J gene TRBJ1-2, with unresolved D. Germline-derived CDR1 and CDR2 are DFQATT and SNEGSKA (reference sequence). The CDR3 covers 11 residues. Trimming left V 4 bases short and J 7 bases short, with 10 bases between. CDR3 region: CSAIGGGGYTF. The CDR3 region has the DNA TGCAGTGCTATCGGAGGAGGTGGCTACACCTTC.

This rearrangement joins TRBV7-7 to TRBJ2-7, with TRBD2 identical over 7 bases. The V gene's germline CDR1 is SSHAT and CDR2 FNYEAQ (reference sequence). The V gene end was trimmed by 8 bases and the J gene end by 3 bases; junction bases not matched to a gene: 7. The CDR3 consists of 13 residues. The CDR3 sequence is CASAMSGGYEQYF. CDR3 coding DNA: TGTGCCAGCGCCATGTCGGGGGGCTACGAGCAGTACTTC. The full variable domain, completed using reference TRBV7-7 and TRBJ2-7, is GAGVSQSPRYKVTKRGQDVTLRCDPISSHATLYWYQQALGQGPEFLTYFNYEAQPDKSGLPSDRFSAERPEGSISTLTIQRTEQRDSAMYRCASAMSGGYEQYFGPGTRLTVT.

The CDR3 nucleotides read TGTGCCAGCAGCGGGCAGACTAGCTCTTCGGAGACCCAGTACTTC. Translating gives CASSGQTSSSETQYF. The chain employs TRBV9 and TRBJ2-5, with 7 bases matching TRBD2. V dropped 3 bases and J dropped 5; count of bases not matched to a gene: 10. CDR1 is SGDLS, CDR2 YYNGEE, per germline. CDR3 length equals 15 residues.

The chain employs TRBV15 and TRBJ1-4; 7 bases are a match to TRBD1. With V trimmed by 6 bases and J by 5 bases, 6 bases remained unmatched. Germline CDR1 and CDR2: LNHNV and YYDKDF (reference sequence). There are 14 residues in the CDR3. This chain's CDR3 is CATRQGRINEKLFF. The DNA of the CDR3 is TGTGCCACCAGACAGGGGAGAATCAATGAAAAACTGTTTTTT. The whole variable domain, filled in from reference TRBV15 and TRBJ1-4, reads DAMVIQNPRYQVTQFGKPVTLSCSQTLNHNVMYWYQQKSSQAPKLLFHYYDKDFNNEADTPDNFQSRRPNTSFCFLDIRSPGLGDTAMYLCATRQGRINEKLFFGSGTQLSVL.

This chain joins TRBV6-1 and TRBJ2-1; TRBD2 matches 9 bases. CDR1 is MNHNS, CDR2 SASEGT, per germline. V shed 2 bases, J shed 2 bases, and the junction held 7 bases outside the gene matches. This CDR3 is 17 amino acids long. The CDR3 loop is CASSETRLAGPYNEQFF. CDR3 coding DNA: TGTGCCAGCAGTGAAACGAGGCTAGCGGGGCCCTACAATGAGCAGTTCTTC.

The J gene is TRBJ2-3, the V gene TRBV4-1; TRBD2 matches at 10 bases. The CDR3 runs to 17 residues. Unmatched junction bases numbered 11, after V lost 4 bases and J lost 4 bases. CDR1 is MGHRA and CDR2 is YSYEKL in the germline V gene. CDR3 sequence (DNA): TGCGCCAGCAGCCGTTTAGAGCGGGGGGGCGGCGCAGATACGCAGTATTTT. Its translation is CASSRLERGGGADTQYF.

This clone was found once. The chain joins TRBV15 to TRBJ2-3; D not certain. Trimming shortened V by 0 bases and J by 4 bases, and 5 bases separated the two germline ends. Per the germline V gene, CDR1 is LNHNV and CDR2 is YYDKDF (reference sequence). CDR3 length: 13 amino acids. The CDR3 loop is CATSRDLADTQYF. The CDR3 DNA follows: TGTGCCACCAGCAGAGATCTAGCAGATACGCAGTATTTT.

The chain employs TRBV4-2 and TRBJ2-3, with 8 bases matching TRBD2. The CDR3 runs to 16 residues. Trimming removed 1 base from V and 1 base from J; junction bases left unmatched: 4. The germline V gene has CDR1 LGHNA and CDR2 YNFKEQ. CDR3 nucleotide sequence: TGTGCCAGCAGCCAAGGTAGCGGGGAGGGCACAGATACGCAGTATTTT. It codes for CASSQGSGEGTDTQYF.

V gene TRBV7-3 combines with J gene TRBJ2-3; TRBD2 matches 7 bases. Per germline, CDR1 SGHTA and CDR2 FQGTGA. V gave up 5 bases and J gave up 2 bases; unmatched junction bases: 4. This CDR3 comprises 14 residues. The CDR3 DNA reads TGTGCCAGCAGCCAACTAGCGACCACAGATACGCAGTATTTT. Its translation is CASSQLATTDTQYF.

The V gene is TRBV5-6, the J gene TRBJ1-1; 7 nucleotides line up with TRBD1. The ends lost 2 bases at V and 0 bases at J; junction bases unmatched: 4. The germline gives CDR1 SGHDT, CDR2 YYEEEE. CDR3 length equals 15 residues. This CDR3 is CASSFRDRVNTEAFF. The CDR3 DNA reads TGTGCCAGCAGCTTCCGGGACAGAGTGAACACTGAAGCTTTCTTT.

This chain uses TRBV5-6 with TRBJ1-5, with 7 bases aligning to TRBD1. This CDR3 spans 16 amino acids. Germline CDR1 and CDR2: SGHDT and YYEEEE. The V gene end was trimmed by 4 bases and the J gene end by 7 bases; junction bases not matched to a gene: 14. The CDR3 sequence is CASSALTQGPGQPQHF. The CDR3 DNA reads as TGTGCCAGCAGCGCGTTAACACAGGGGCCAGGGCAGCCCCAGCATTTT.

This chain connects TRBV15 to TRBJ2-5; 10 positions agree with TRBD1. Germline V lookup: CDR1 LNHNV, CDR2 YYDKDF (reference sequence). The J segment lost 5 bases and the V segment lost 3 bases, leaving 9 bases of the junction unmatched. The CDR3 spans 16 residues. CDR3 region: CATSSPAGTGVETQYF. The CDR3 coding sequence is TGTGCCACCAGCAGTCCCGCGGGGACAGGGGTTGAGACCCAGTACTTC.

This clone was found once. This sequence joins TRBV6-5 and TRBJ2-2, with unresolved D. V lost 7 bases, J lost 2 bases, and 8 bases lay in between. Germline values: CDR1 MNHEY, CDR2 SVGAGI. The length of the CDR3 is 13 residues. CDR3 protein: CASNVLNTGELFF. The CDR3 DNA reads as TGTGCCAGCAATGTGTTAAACACCGGGGAGCTGTTTTTT.

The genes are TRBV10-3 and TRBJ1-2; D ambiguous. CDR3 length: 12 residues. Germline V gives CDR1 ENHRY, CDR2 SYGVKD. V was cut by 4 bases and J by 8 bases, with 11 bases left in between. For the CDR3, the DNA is TGTGCCATCAGTGGTGGAGGACCCGGCTACACCTTC. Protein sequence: CAISGGGPGYTF.

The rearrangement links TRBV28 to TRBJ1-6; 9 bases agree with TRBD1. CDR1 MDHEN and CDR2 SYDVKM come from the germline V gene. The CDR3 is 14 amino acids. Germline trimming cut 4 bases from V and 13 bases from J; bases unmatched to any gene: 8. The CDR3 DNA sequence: TGTGCCAGCAGTTGGACAGGGGCCTCGGGGCCCCTCCACTTT. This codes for CASSWTGASGPLHF.

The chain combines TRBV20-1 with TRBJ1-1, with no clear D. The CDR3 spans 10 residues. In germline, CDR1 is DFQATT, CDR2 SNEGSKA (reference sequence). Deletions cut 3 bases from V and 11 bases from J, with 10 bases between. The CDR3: CSASRDLAFF. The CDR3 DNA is TGCAGTGCTAGCCGGGATCTTGCTTTCTTT.

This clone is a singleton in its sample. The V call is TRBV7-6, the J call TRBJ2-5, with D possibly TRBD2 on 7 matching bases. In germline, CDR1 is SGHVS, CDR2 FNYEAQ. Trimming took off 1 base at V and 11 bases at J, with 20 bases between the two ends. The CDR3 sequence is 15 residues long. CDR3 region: CASSLVDRPAGEQYF. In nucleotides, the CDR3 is TGTGCCAGCAGCTTAGTTGACAGGCCGGCGGGAGAGCAGTACTTC.

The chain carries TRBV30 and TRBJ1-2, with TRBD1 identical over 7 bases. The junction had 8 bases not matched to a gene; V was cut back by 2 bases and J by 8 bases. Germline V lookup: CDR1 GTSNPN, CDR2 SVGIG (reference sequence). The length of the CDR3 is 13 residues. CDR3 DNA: TGTGCCTGGAGTACACAGGGGCTTGGGGGCTACACCTTC. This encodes CAWSTQGLGGYTF.

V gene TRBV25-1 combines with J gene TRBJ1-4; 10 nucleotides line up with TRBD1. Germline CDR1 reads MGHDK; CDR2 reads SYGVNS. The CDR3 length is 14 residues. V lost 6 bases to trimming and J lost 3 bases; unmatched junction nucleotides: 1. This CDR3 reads CASRGQGSNEKLFF. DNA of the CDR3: TGTGCCAGCAGGGGACAGGGGTCTAATGAAAAACTGTTTTTT.

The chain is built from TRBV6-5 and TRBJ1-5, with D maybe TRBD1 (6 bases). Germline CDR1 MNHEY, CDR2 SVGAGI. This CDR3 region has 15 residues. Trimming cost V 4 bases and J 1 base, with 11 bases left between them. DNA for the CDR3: TGTGCCAGCAGTTCTCAGCAGGGGAGCAATCAGCCCCAGCATTTT. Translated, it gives CASSSQQGSNQPQHF.

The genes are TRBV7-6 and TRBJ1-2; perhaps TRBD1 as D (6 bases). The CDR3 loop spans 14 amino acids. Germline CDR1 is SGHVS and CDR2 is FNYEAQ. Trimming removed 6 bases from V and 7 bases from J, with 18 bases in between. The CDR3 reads CASSSTGGPGGYTF. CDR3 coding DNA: TGTGCCAGCAGTTCGACAGGCGGCCCTGGTGGCTACACCTTC.

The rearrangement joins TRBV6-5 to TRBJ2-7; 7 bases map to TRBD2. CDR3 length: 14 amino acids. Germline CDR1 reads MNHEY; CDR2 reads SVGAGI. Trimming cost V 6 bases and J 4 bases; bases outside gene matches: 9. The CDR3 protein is CASSHKRGVYEQYF. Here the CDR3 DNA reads TGTGCCAGCAGCCACAAGCGGGGAGTGTACGAGCAGTACTTC.

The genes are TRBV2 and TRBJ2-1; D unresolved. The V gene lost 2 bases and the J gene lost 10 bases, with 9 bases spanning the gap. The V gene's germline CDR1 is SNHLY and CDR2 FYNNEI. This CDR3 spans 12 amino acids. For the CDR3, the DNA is TGTGCCAGCAGTGAACCCGCCGGGGAGCAGTTCTTC. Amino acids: CASSEPAGEQFF.

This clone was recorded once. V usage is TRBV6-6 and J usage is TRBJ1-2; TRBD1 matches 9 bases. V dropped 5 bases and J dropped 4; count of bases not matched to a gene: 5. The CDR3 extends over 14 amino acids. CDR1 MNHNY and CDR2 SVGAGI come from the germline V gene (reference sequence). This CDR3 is CASSDTGGSYGYTF. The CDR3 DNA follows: TGTGCCAGCAGTGATACAGGGGGCAGCTATGGCTACACCTTC.

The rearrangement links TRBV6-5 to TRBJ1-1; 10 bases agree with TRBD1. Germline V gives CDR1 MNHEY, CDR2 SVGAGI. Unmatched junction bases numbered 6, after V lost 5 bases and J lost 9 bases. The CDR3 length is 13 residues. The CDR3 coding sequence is TGTGCCAGCAGTGAGCGACAGGGGGCACAAGCTTTCTTT. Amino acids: CASSERQGAQAFF.